Below, 5 T cell receptor beta chains from the same sample are listed, as sequenced in a study of cytomegalovirus exposure and HLA in healthy donors. The table came from immunoSEQ multiplex PCR; TCRdb's copy has only in-frame clones and leaves some out. The table shows 100,000 to 120,000 clones, with around 86% occurring only once. Source material: PBMCs. The receptors derive from a woman between 18 and 30 years old in good health and CMV-seropositive.

The chain combines TRBV5-4 with TRBJ1-6, with TRBD1 as a possible D gene (6 bases). Trimming stripped 5 bases from V and 1 base from J, with 10 bases between. The CDR3 totals 15 residues. The germline CDR1 and CDR2 sequences are SGHNT and YYREEE (reference sequence). CDR3 loop: CASSGTGSYNSPLHF. CDR3 DNA: TGTGCCAGCAGTGGTACAGGGTCCTATAATTCACCCCTCCACTTT.

The V gene is TRBV28, the J gene TRBJ2-5; 7 bases are a match to TRBD1. CDR1 and CDR2 from the germline V gene are MDHEN and SYDVKM. Germline trimming cut 6 bases from V and 0 bases from J; bases unmatched to any gene: 10. This CDR3 is built from 16 residues. For the CDR3, the DNA is TGTGCCAGCAGCTATCCGACAGGGATATACCAAGAGACCCAGTACTTC. The encoded protein is CASSYPTGIYQETQYF.

The chain has TRBV21-1 and TRBJ1-2; TRBD1, the table's D call, was not compared with the DNA. TRBV21-1 is classified as a pseudogene. The CDR3 loop spans 13 amino acids. Here the CDR3 reads CASGVQGTYGYTF. Written as DNA, the CDR3 is TGTGCCAGCGGGGTGCAGGGTACATATGGCTACACCTTC.

The J gene is TRBJ2-3, the V gene TRBV28; weak D call: TRBD2 (5 bases). Trimming cost V 7 bases and J 2 bases, with 13 bases left between them. Germline CDR1 reads MDHEN; CDR2 reads SYDVKM. The CDR3 covers 14 residues. CDR3 residues: CASTPSGDTDTQYF. Written as DNA, the CDR3 is TGTGCCAGCACACCCTCCGGGGACACAGATACGCAGTATTTT.

This clone was observed once. The V and J genes are TRBV27 and TRBJ1-5; 7 bases match TRBD1. Germline CDR1 reads MNHEY; CDR2 reads SMNVEV (reference sequence). The CDR3 length is 14 residues. With 3 bases clipped from V and 3 bases from J, the junction kept 2 bases outside the gene matches. CDR3 DNA: TGTGCCAGCAGTTTTACAGGGGTCAATCAGCCCCAGCATTTT. Translation: CASSFTGVNQPQHF.